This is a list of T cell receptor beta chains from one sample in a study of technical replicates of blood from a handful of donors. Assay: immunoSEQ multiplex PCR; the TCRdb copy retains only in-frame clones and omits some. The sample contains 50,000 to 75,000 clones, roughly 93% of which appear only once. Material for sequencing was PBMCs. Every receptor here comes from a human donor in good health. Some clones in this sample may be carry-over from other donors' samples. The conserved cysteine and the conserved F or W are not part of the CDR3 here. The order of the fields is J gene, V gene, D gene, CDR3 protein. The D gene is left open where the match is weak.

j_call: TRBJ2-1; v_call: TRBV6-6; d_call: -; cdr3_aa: ASRDQREPPYNEQF
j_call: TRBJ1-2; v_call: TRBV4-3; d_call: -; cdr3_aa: ASSQVFPTTNYGYT
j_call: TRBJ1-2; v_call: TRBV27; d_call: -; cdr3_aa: ASSYSGSGKSYGYT
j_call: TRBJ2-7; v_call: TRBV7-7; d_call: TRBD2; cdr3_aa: ASSLAGLAAQRVYEQY
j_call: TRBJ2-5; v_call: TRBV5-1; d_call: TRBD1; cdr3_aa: ASSLGQGSWETQY
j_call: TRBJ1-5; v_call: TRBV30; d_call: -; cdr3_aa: AWSVLGQPQH
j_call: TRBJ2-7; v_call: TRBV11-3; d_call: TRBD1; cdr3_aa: ASSEGQGYEQY
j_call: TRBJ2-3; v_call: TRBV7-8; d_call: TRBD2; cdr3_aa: ASSPIGLAGSGRAQY
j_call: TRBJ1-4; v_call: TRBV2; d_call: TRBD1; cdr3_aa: ASRATGGYSEKLF
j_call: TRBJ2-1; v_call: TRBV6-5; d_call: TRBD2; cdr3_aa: ASSYKGLAGTNEQF
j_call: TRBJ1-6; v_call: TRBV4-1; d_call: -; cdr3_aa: ASSQDPERDNSPLH
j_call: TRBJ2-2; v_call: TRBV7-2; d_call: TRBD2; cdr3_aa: ASNLAGGRAGELF
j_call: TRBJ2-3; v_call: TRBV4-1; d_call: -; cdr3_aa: ASSLTPGGTDTQY
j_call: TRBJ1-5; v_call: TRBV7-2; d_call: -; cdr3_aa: ASSLAQGRGQPQH
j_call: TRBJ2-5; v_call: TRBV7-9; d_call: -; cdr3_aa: ASSLSSQETQY
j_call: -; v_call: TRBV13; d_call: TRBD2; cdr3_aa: ASSPGLAGGVYEQY
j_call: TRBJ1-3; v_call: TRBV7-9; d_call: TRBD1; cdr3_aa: ASSSWTGKGNTIY
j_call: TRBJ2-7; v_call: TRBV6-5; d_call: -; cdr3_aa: ASRPGLLSSYEQY
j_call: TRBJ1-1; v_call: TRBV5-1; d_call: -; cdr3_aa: ASSTGFLERNTEAF
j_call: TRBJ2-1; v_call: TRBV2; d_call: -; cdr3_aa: ASGVGNSYNEQF
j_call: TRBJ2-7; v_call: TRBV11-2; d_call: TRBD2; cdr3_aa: ASSLASSGGVYEQY
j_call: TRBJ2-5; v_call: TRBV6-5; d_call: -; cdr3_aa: ASSPPPFGTQY
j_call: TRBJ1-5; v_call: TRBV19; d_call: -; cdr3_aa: ASSILEGRQPQH
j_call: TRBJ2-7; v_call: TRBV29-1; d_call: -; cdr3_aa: SVENSVGMMEQY
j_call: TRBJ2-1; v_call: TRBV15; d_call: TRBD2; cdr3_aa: ATSRGSGGTYEQF
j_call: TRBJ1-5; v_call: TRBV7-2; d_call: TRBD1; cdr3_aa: ASSLDRGQQQPQH
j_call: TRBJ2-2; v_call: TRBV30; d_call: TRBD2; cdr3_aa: AWSVPRPSGRLRGTGELF
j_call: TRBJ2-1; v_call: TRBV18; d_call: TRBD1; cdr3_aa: ASSPPSGRGQFSEQF
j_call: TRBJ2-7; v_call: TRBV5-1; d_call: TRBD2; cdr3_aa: ASSLSGGALYEQY
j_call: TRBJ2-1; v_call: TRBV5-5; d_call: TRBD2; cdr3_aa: ASSFAGGRIEQF
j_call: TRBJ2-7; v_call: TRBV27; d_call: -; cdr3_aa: ASSFAGRPYEQY
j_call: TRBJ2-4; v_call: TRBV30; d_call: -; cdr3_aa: AWSVLPGEDIQY
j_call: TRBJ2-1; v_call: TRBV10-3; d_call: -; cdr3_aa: AISESGAIYNEQF
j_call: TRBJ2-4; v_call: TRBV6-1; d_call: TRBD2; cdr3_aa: ASSAVIAGWNIQY
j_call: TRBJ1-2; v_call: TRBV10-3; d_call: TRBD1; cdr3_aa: AIRTGTGPNYGYT
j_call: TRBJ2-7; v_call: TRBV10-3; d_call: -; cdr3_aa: AISRSGTDEQY
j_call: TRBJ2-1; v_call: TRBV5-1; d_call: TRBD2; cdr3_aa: ASSPLAGAPIGQF
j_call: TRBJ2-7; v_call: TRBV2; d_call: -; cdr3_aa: ASRLESYEQY
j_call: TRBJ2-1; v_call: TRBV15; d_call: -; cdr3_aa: ATSRDPGRPSYNEQF
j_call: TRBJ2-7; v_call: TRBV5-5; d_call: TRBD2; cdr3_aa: ASSFIAGGVYEQY
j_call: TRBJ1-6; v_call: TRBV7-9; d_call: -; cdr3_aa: ASSSTGNSPLH
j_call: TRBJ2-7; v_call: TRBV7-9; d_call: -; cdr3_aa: ASSSLAGHYEQY
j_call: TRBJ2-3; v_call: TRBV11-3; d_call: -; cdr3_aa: ASSLVGESTQY
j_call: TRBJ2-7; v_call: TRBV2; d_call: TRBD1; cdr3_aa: ASRKPGQVSYEQY
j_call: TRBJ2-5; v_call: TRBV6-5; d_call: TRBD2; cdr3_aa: ASSSRLAPETQY
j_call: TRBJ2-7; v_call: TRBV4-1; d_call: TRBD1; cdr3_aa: ASRLDRDGYEQY
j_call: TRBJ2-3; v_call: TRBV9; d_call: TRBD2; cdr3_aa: ASSVWASGSTDTQY
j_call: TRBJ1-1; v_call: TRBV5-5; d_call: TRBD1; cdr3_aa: ASSGRTGNTEAF
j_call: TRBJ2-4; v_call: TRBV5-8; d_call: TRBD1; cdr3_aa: ASSLDRGQAKNIQY
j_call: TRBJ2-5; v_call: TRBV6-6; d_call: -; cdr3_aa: ASSFSGTPWPQY
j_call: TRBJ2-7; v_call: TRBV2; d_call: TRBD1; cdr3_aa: ASRRTGQHEQY
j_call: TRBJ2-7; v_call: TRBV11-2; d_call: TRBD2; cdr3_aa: ASSGGTSGSYEQY